These 2 T cell receptor beta chains share one sample of origin, sequenced in a study of T cell changes during pregnancy in multiple sclerosis. Sequencing used immunoSEQ multiplex PCR; TCRdb keeps in-frame clones, though not all of them. The table records 40,000 to 50,000 clones, around 90% of them present only once. Material: CD8+ T cells from peripheral blood mononuclear cells, obtained in the first trimester of pregnancy. The receptor set was obtained from a female donor with multiple sclerosis, enrolled in a pregnancy study.

V is TRBV27 and J is TRBJ2-1; D ambiguous. The CDR3 extends over 13 amino acids. Germline lookup yields CDR1 MNHEY and CDR2 SMNVEV (reference sequence). The V end lost 3 bases, the J end lost 9 bases, and 12 bases lay between the germline ends. The chain's CDR3 is CASSLYRVGEQFF. DNA of the CDR3: TGTGCCAGCAGTTTGTACCGCGTCGGTGAGCAGTTCTTC.

The rearrangement uses TRBV13 and TRBJ1-1; 11 nucleotides agree with TRBD1. V lost 3 bases to trimming and J lost 7 bases; unmatched junction nucleotides: 4. This CDR3 contains 14 residues. Germline-derived CDR1 and CDR2 are PRHDT and FYEKMQ (reference sequence). CDR3: CASSFGTGGIEAFF. The CDR3 DNA reads TGTGCCAGCAGCTTCGGGACAGGGGGTATTGAAGCTTTCTTT.